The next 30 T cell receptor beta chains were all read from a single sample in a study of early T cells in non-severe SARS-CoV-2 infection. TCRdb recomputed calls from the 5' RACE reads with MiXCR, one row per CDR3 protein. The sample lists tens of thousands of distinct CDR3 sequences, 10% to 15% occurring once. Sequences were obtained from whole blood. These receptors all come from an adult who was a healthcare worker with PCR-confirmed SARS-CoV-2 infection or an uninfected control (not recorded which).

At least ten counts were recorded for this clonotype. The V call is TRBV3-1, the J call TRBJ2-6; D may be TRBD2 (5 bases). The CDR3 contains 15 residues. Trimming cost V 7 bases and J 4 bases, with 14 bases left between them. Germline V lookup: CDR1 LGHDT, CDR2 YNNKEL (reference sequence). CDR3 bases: TGTGCCAGCACCAGCGGTCAAACGGGGGCCAACGTCCTGACTTTC. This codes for CASTSGQTGANVLTF.

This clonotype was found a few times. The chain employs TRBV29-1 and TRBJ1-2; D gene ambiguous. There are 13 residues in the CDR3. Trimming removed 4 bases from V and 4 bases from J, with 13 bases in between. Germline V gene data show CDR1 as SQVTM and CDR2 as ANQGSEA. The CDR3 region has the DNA TGCAGCGTTGGACGAAGGGATCCCTATGGCTACACCTTC. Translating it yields CSVGRRDPYGYTF.

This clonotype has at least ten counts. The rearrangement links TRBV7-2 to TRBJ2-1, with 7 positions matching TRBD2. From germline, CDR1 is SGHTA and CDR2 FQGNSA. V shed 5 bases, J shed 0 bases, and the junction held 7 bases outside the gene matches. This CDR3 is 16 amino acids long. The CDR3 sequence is CASSLGDYSSYNEQFF. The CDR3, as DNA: TGTGCCAGCAGCCTAGGGGACTACAGCTCCTACAATGAGCAGTTCTTC.

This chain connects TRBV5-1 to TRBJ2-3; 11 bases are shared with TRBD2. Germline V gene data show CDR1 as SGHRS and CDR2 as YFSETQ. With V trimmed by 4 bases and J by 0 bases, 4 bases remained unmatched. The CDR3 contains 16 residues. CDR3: CASSPGLAESTDTQYF. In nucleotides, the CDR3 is TGCGCCAGCAGCCCGGGACTAGCGGAAAGCACAGATACGCAGTATTTT.

CDR3 coding DNA: TGTGCCTGGAGTAGAGGGACTGGAGGCTCCTACAATGAGCAGTTCTTC. Translation gives CAWSRGTGGSYNEQFF. V gene TRBV30 combines with J gene TRBJ2-1, with D maybe TRBD2 (6 bases). Trimming took off 2 bases at V and 0 bases at J, with 14 bases between the two ends. Germline lookup yields CDR1 GTSNPN and CDR2 SVGIG (reference sequence). The CDR3 totals 16 residues.

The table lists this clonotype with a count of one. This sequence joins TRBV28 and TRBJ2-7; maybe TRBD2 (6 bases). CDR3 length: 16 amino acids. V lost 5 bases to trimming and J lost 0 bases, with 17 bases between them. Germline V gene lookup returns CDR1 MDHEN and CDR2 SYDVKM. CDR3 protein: CASSTSGTFGSYEQYF. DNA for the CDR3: TGTGCCAGCAGTACTTCCGGGACTTTCGGCTCCTACGAGCAGTACTTC.

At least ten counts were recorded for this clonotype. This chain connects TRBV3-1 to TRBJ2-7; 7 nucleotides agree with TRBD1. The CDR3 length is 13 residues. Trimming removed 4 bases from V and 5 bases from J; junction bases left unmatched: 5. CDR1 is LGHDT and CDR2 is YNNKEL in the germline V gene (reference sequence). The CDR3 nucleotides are TGTGCCAGCAGCCCCCTAACAGGGGACGAGCAGTACTTC. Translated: CASSPLTGDEQYF.

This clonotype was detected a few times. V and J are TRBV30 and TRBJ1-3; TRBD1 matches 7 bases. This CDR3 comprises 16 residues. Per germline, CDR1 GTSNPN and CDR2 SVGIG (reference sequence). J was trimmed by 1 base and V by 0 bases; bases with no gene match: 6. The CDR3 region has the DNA TGTGCCTGGAGTGTACATACAGGGGTTTCTGGAAACACCATATATTTT. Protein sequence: CAWSVHTGVSGNTIYF.

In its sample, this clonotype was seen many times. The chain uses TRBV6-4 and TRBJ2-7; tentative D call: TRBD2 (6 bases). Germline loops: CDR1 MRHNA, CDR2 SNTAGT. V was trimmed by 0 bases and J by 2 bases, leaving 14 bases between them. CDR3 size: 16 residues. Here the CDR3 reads CASSDSMGLPTYEQYF. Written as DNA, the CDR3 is TGTGCCAGCAGTGACTCGATGGGACTCCCAACCTACGAGCAGTACTTC.

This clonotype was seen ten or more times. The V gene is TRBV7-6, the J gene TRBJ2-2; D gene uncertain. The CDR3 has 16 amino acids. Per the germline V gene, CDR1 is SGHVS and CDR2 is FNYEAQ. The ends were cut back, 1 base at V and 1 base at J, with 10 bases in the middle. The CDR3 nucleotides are TGTGCCAGCAGCTTAGGGTCTGTGGGGAACACCGGGGAGCTGTTTTTT. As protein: CASSLGSVGNTGELFF.

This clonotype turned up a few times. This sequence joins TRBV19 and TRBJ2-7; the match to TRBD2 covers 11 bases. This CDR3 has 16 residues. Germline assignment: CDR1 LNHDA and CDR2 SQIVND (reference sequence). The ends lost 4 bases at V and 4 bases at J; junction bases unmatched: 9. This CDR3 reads CASSRWGLADRYEQYF. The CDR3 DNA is TGTGCCAGTAGTAGGTGGGGACTAGCGGATCGTTACGAGCAGTACTTC.

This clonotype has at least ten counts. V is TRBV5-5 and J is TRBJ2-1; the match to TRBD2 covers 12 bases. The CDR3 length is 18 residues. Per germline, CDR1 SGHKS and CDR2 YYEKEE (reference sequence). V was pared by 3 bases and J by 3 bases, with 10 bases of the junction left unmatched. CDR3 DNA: TGTGCCAGCAGCTGGGAGACTAGCGGGAGAACCCTCTACAATGAGCAGTTCTTC. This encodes CASSWETSGRTLYNEQFF.

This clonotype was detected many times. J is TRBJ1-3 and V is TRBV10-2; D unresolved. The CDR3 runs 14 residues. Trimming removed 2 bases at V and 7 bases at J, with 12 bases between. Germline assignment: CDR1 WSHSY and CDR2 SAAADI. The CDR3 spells CASSEPGGFNTIYF. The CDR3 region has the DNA TGCGCCAGCAGTGAGCCGGGTGGATTTAACACCATATATTTT.

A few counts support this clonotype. Here the CDR3 reads CASSRDRGPSNQPQHF. The CDR3 bases are TGCGCCAGCAGTCGGGACAGGGGACCTAGCAATCAGCCCCAGCATTTT. The V gene is TRBV23-1, the J gene TRBJ1-5, with 10 bases identical to TRBD1. Being an ORF, TRBV23-1 has a function that is uncertain. This CDR3 has 16 residues. V was clipped by 4 bases and J by 0 bases; unmatched bases: 3.

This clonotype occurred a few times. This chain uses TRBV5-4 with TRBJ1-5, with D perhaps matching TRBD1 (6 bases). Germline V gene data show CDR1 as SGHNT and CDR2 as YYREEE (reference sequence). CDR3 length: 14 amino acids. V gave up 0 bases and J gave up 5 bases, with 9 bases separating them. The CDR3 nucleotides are TGTGCCAGCAGCTTGGTAGAGGGGGATCAGCCCCAGCATTTT. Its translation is CASSLVEGDQPQHF.

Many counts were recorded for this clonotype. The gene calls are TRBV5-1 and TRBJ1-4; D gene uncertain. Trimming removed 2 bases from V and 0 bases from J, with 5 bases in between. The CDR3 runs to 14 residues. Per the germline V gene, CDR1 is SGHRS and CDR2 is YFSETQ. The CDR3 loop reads CASSLGPTNEKLFF. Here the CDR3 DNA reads TGCGCCAGCAGCTTAGGACCAACTAATGAAAAACTGTTTTTT.

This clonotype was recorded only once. The CDR3 loop is CSARVESGDNEQFF. CDR3 coding DNA: TGCAGTGCTAGAGTGGAATCGGGGGACAATGAGCAGTTCTTC. V is TRBV20-1 and J is TRBJ2-1, with D tentatively TRBD2 (6 bases). The CDR3 consists of 14 residues. Germline V gives CDR1 DFQATT, CDR2 SNEGSKA (reference sequence). Trimming took 1 base from V and 5 from J, leaving 12 bases between them.

CDR3 DNA: TGTGCCAGCTCACCAGGAGACAGCGAGCAGTACTTC. This translates into CASSPGDSEQYF. This chain connects TRBV18 to TRBJ2-7, with D perhaps matching TRBD1 (5 bases). Germline V gene data show CDR1 as KGHSH and CDR2 as LQKENI. V was shortened by 2 bases and J by 6 bases, with 8 bases between the two germline ends. This CDR3 is 12 amino acids long.

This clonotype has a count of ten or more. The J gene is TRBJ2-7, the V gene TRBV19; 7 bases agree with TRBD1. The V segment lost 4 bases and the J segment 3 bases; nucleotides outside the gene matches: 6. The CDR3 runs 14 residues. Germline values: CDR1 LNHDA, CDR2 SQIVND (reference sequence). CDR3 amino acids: CASSRDRDHYEQYF. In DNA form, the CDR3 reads TGTGCCAGTAGTAGAGACAGGGACCACTACGAGCAGTACTTC.

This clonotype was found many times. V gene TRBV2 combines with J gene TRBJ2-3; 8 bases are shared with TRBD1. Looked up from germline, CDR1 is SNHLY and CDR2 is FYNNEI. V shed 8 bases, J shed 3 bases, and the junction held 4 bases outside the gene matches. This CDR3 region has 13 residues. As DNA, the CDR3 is TGTGCCAGCCAAAGGGACAGGACAGATACGCAGTATTTT. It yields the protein CASQRDRTDTQYF. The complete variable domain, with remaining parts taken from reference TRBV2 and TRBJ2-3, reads EPEVTQTPSHQVTQMGQEVILRCVPISNHLYFYWYRQILGQKVEFLVSFYNNEISEKSEIFDDQFSVERPDGSNFTLKIRSTKLEDSAMYFCASQRDRTDTQYFGPGTRLTVL.

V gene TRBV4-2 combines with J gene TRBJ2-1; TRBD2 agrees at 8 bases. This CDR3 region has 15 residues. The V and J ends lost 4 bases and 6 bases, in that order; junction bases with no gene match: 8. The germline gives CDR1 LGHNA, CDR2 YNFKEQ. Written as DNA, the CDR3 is TGTGCCAGCAGCCCCCTAAGCGGGAGAATCAATGAGCAGTTCTTC. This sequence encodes CASSPLSGRINEQFF.

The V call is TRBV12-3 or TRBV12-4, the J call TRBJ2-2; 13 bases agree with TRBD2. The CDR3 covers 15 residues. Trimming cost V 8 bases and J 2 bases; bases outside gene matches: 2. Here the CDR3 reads CASGGLAGNTGELFF. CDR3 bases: TGTGCCAGCGGGGGACTAGCGGGAAACACCGGGGAGCTGTTTTTT.

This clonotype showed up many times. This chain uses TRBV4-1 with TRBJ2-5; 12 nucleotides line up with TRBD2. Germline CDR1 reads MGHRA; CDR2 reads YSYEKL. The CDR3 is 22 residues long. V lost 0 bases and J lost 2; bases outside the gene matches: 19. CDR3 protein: CASSQEAINSGLAGRRQETQYF. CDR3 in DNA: TGCGCCAGCAGCCAAGAAGCAATAAACTCTGGACTAGCGGGAAGGCGTCAAGAGACCCAGTACTTC.

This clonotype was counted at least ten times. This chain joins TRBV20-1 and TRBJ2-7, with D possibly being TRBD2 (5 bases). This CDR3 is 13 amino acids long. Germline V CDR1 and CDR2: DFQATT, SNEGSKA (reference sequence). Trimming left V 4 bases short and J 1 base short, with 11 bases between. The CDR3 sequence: CSATGSHSYEQYF. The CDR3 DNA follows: TGCAGTGCTACGGGGTCACATTCCTACGAGCAGTACTTC.

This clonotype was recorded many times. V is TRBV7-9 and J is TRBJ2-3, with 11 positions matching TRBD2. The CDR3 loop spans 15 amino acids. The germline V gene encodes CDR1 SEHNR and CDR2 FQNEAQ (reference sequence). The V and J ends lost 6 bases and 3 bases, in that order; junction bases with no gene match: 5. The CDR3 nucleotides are TGTGCCAGCAGTTCTAGCGGGAGGAGGACAGATACGCAGTATTTT. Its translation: CASSSSGRRTDTQYF.

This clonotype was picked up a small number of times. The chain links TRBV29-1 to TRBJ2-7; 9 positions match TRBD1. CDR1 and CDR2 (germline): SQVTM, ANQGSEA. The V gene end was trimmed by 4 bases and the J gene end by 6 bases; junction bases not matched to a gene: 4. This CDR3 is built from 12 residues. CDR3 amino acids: CSVVLDRGEQYF. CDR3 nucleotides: TGCAGCGTTGTTCTGGACAGGGGCGAGCAGTACTTC.

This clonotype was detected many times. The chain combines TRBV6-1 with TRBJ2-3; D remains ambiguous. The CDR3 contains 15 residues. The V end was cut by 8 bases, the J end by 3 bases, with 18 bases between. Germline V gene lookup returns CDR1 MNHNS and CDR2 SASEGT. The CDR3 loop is CASQIGQVETDTQYF. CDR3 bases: TGTGCCAGCCAAATAGGGCAGGTGGAAACAGATACGCAGTATTTT.

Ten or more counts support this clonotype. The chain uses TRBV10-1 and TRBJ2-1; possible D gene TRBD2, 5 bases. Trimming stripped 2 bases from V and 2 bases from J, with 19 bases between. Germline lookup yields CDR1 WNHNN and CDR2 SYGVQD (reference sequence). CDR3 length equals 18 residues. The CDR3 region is CASSEGSLAAGTYNEQFF. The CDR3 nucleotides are TGCGCCAGCAGTGAGGGGTCCCTAGCTGCGGGTACCTACAATGAGCAGTTCTTC.

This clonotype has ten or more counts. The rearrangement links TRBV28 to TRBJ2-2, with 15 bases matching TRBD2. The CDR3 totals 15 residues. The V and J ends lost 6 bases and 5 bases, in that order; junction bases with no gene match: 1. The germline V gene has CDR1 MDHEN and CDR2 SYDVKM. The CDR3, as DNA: TGTGCCAGCAGAGGGACTAGCGGGAGGACCGGGGAGCTGTTTTTT. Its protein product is CASRGTSGRTGELFF.

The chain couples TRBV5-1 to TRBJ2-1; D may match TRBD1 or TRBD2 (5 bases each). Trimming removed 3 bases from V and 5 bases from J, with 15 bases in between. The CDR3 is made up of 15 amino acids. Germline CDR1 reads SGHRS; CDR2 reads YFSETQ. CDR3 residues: CASSYGGTGHNEQFF. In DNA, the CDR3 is TGCGCCAGCAGCTATGGTGGGACGGGGCACAATGAGCAGTTCTTC.